This T cell receptor beta chain was identified during a study of blood T cell repertoires in COVID-19. The overall study: The samples span acute and convalescent COVID-19 from the United States, Italy and Spain. The cDNA or gDNA used as material had been derived from T cells, B-cell-depleted T cells, or PBMCs.

In the original processing: How many nucleated cells were present was estimated from reference gene primer amplification. Sequencing was performed with immunoSEQ multiplex PCR; in TCRdb, only in-frame clones are kept and a portion is missing. The V and J calls and clone size were taken over from that table, and D and trimming were inferred from the DNA. The table includes under 300,000 clones, roughly four fifths detected once. The sequencing input was peripheral blood. This receptor was obtained from a woman in her late teens or twenties with acute or convalescent COVID-19.

This CDR3 is CASRHPPRYRVSYNEQFF. DNA for the CDR3: TGTGCCAGCAGACACCCACCCCGATACAGGGTTTCCTACAATGAGCAGTTCTTC. This rearrangement joins TRBV27 to TRBJ2-1, with a weak D call TRBD1 (6 bases). The CDR3 sequence is 18 residues long. Germline CDR1 MNHEY, CDR2 SMNVEV (reference sequence). V was cut by 6 bases and J by 1 base, with 22 bases left in between.